The 5 T cell receptor beta chains listed next were all sequenced from one sample in a study of cytomegalovirus exposure and HLA in healthy donors. Both 60 Vbeta primers and 13 Jbeta primers went into the PCR. Repertoires were generated with immunoSEQ multiplex PCR, while TCRdb's copy carries only in-frame clones and drops some. The sample carries tens of thousands of clones, 60% to 80% recorded once. The sequencing input was PBMCs. These receptors all stem from a woman between 45 and 65 years old in good health and CMV-seropositive.

The J gene is TRBJ1-1, the V gene TRBV27; D may be TRBD1 (5 bases). V lost 2 bases to trimming and J lost 8 bases, with 15 bases between them. The germline CDR1 and CDR2 sequences are MNHEY and SMNVEV (reference sequence). CDR3 length equals 14 residues. The CDR3 loop is CASSLGGGVREAFF. The CDR3 region has the DNA TGTGCCAGCAGTTTAGGTGGAGGGGTCCGAGAAGCTTTCTTT.

The sample holds a few counts of this clone. V is TRBV4-1 and J is TRBJ2-1, with 10 bases identical to TRBD1. Germline CDR1 and CDR2: MGHRA and YSYEKL. The CDR3 covers 15 residues. J lost 3 bases, V lost 3 bases, and 2 bases had no gene match. In DNA, the CDR3 is TGCGCCAGCAGCCAGACAGGGGGCGACTACAATGAGCAGTTCTTC. Encoded protein: CASSQTGGDYNEQFF.

This chain uses TRBV11-2 with TRBJ2-2; D may be TRBD1 (5 bases). This CDR3 contains 16 residues. V was pared by 1 base and J by 4 bases, with 13 bases between. Germline-derived CDR1 and CDR2 are SGHAT and FQNNGV. For the CDR3, the DNA is TGTGCCAGCAGCTTAGCTTCTTCAGGGTTCACCGGGGAGCTGTTTTTT. Translation: CASSLASSGFTGELFF.

V gene TRBV29-1 combines with J gene TRBJ1-1; D remains unclear. CDR1 and CDR2 from the germline V gene are SQVTM and ANQGSEA. The ends were cut back, 3 bases at V and 4 bases at J, with 9 bases in the middle. The CDR3 contains 12 residues. CDR3 region: CSVDGLATEAFF. As DNA, the CDR3 is TGCAGCGTTGATGGGTTAGCCACTGAAGCTTTCTTT.

The V call is TRBV27, the J call TRBJ2-5; weak D call: TRBD2 (6 bases). This CDR3 has 14 amino acids. Trimming shortened V by 2 bases and J by 2 bases, and 9 bases separated the two germline ends. Germline V gene sequence: CDR1 MNHEY, CDR2 SMNVEV (reference sequence). CDR3: CASSLGGPQETQYF. The CDR3 DNA is TGTGCCAGCAGTTTAGGAGGGCCGCAAGAGACCCAGTACTTC.